A selection of T cell receptor beta chains follows, all from one sample in a study of blood T cell repertoires in COVID-19. Produced via immunoSEQ multiplex PCR; TCRdb's table is partial and in-frame only. The profile shows 100,000 to 120,000 clones, nearly 90% of them singletons. Sequencing was performed on peripheral blood. The receptors derive from a human donor in a cohort sampled during active COVID-19. Each CDR3 is given with its conserved first and last residue. D genes are given only for firm matches. Clone size is not always given. Where it is, it says once, few, many or a class for expanded clones.

abundance: -; j_gene: TRBJ2-7; v_gene: TRBV19; d_gene: -; CDR3nt: TGTGCCAGTAGTCAAATAGGCGGGACTCATGAGTTCCAGCAGTACTTC; CDR3aa: CASSQIGGTHEFQQYF
abundance: -; j_gene: TRBJ2-3; v_gene: TRBV11-1; d_gene: -; CDR3nt: TGTGCCAGCAGCTTAGTGGGCCCAGGCCTCACAGATACGCAGTATTTT; CDR3aa: CASSLVGPGLTDTQYF
abundance: -; j_gene: TRBJ2-4; v_gene: TRBV19; d_gene: -; CDR3nt: TGTGCCAGTAGTATAGGTCTAGCCAAAAACATTCAGTACTTC; CDR3aa: CASSIGLAKNIQYF
abundance: -; j_gene: TRBJ2-7; v_gene: TRBV7-2; d_gene: -; CDR3nt: TGTGCCAGCAGCACGAGCTCCTACGAGCAGTACTTC; CDR3aa: CASSTSSYEQYF
abundance: once; j_gene: TRBJ1-2; v_gene: TRBV5-1; d_gene: TRBD1; CDR3nt: TGCGCCAGCAGACCAGGACAGGAGACCTATGGCTACACCTTC; CDR3aa: CASRPGQETYGYTF
abundance: -; j_gene: TRBJ1-2; v_gene: TRBV6-5; d_gene: -; CDR3nt: TGTGCCAGCAGTTATCAGGGTGACTATGGCTACACCTTC; CDR3aa: CASSYQGDYGYTF
abundance: -; j_gene: TRBJ2-1; v_gene: TRBV12-5; d_gene: -; CDR3nt: TGTGCTAGTGGTTTCAGGGTCGGGAATGAGCAGTTCTTC; CDR3aa: CASGFRVGNEQFF
abundance: -; j_gene: TRBJ1-2; v_gene: TRBV6-6; d_gene: TRBD1; CDR3nt: TGTGCCAGCAGCATGGACAGGGGGCCTGGCTACACCTTC; CDR3aa: CASSMDRGPGYTF
abundance: -; j_gene: TRBJ1-1; v_gene: TRBV6-1; d_gene: -; CDR3nt: TGTGCCAGCAGTGAACAACCCCAGGGGCACACTGAAGCTTTCTTT; CDR3aa: CASSEQPQGHTEAFF
abundance: -; j_gene: TRBJ2-5; v_gene: TRBV5-4; d_gene: TRBD2; CDR3nt: TGTGCCAGCAGACTAGCGGAAGAGACCCAGTACTTC; CDR3aa: CASRLAEETQYF
abundance: -; j_gene: TRBJ1-2; v_gene: TRBV7-2; d_gene: TRBD1; CDR3nt: TGTGCCAGCAGCTCGGGGACAGGCCCGATTGGCTACACCTTC; CDR3aa: CASSSGTGPIGYTF
abundance: -; j_gene: TRBJ1-4; v_gene: TRBV25-1; d_gene: TRBD1; CDR3nt: TGTGCCAGCAGTCCGGACAGGGCGGAGCGGGGTGAAAAACTGTTTTTT; CDR3aa: CASSPDRAERGEKLFF
abundance: -; j_gene: TRBJ1-1; v_gene: TRBV5-4; d_gene: TRBD1; CDR3nt: TGTGCCAGCAGCACAAAACAGGGGCCGAACACTGAAGCTTTCTTT; CDR3aa: CASSTKQGPNTEAFF
abundance: -; j_gene: TRBJ2-7; v_gene: TRBV28; d_gene: TRBD1; CDR3nt: TGTGCCAGCAGCCGAACCGACAGGGTACGACACGAGCAGTACTTC; CDR3aa: CASSRTDRVRHEQYF
abundance: -; j_gene: TRBJ1-2; v_gene: TRBV21-1; d_gene: -; CDR3nt: TGTGCCAGCAGCAAAGTCTTATTACAGGGGTGCTATGGCTACACCTTC; CDR3aa: CASSKVLLQGCYGYTF
abundance: once; j_gene: TRBJ1-2; v_gene: TRBV9; d_gene: -; CDR3nt: TGTGCCAGCAGTTCAAACCCCGGGACAAGCTATGGCTACACCTTC; CDR3aa: CASSSNPGTSYGYTF
abundance: -; j_gene: TRBJ2-4; v_gene: TRBV29-1; d_gene: -; CDR3nt: TGCAGCGTTCGGACCGGTGTAGGGGTAGCCAAAAACATTCAGTACTTC; CDR3aa: CSVRTGVGVAKNIQYF
abundance: once; j_gene: TRBJ1-3; v_gene: TRBV18; d_gene: TRBD1; CDR3nt: TGTGCCAGCTCACTCCCGGGACAGGGGGTGACGGGAAACACCATATATTTT; CDR3aa: CASSLPGQGVTGNTIYF
abundance: -; j_gene: TRBJ2-7; v_gene: TRBV10-3; d_gene: TRBD2; CDR3nt: TGTGCCATCACCGCGACTAGCCAAGGTGAGCAGTACTTC; CDR3aa: CAITATSQGEQYF
abundance: once; j_gene: TRBJ2-6; v_gene: TRBV28; d_gene: -; CDR3nt: TGTGCCAGCAGCCCCCGTTTTCCCTCTGGGGCCAACGTCCTGACTTTC; CDR3aa: CASSPRFPSGANVLTF
abundance: once; j_gene: TRBJ2-7; v_gene: TRBV6-5; d_gene: -; CDR3nt: TGTGCCAGCAGTTACGAAGGGGTGGGTGGGCCCTACGAGCAGTACTTC; CDR3aa: CASSYEGVGGPYEQYF
abundance: -; j_gene: TRBJ2-7; v_gene: TRBV7-8; d_gene: -; CDR3nt: TGTGCCAGCAGCTTAGTACAGGGTGGGTCCTACGAGCAGTACTTC; CDR3aa: CASSLVQGGSYEQYF
abundance: -; j_gene: TRBJ2-1; v_gene: TRBV11-2; d_gene: -; CDR3nt: TGTGCCAGCAGCCTAGAACCAGGCTACAATGAGCAGTTCTTC; CDR3aa: CASSLEPGYNEQFF
abundance: -; j_gene: TRBJ2-2; v_gene: TRBV5-4; d_gene: TRBD1; CDR3nt: TGTGCCAGCAGCGAGGGGACAGACGTCGCGAACACCGGGGAGCTGTTTTTT; CDR3aa: CASSEGTDVANTGELFF
abundance: -; j_gene: TRBJ1-2; v_gene: TRBV2; d_gene: TRBD1; CDR3nt: TGTGCCAGCGACAGGGGCGCTAATAACTATGACTACACCTTC; CDR3aa: CASDRGANNYDYTF
abundance: -; j_gene: TRBJ1-6; v_gene: TRBV6-1; d_gene: TRBD1; CDR3nt: TGTGCCAGCAGTGAATTGACCCAGGGACAGGGATATAATTCACCCCTCCACTTT; CDR3aa: CASSELTQGQGYNSPLHF
abundance: few; j_gene: TRBJ2-2; v_gene: TRBV12-3/TRBV12-4; d_gene: -; CDR3nt: TGTGCCAGCAGCCCAGGGCCCGGGGAGCTGTTTTTT; CDR3aa: CASSPGPGELFF
abundance: -; j_gene: TRBJ2-2; v_gene: TRBV5-1; d_gene: -; CDR3nt: TGCGCCAGCAGCCGGGGTGAGGGTACCGGGGAGCTGTTTTTT; CDR3aa: CASSRGEGTGELFF
abundance: once; j_gene: TRBJ2-3; v_gene: TRBV28; d_gene: -; CDR3nt: TGTGCCAGCAGTCCTCGGGCAGGGTCAGATACGCAGTATTTT; CDR3aa: CASSPRAGSDTQYF
abundance: once; j_gene: TRBJ1-5; v_gene: TRBV5-5; d_gene: -; CDR3nt: TGTGCCAGCAGCCCCAAACAGGGCAATAGCAATCAGCCCCAGCATTTT; CDR3aa: CASSPKQGNSNQPQHF
abundance: -; j_gene: TRBJ1-2; v_gene: TRBV7-8; d_gene: -; CDR3nt: TGTGCCAGCAGCTCCCGGCCCCCCGCGGAAGGCTACACCTTC; CDR3aa: CASSSRPPAEGYTF
abundance: -; j_gene: TRBJ2-5; v_gene: TRBV18; d_gene: TRBD1; CDR3nt: TGTGCCAGCTCACCACGGACAGGGAAAGAGACCCAGTACTTC; CDR3aa: CASSPRTGKETQYF
abundance: -; j_gene: TRBJ1-3; v_gene: TRBV3-1/TRBV3-2; d_gene: -; CDR3nt: TGTGCCAGCAGCCAAGGAGCGACGGCTAGCTCTGGAAACACCATATATTTT; CDR3aa: CASSQGATASSGNTIYF
abundance: once; j_gene: TRBJ1-2; v_gene: TRBV28; d_gene: TRBD1; CDR3nt: TGTGCCAGCCGAGGACAGGGCTTAAACTATGGCTACACCTTC; CDR3aa: CASRGQGLNYGYTF
abundance: -; j_gene: TRBJ1-1; v_gene: TRBV6-1; d_gene: -; CDR3nt: TGCGCCAGCAGTGAGGACAGAGGGGACACTGAAGCTTTCTTT; CDR3aa: CASSEDRGDTEAFF
abundance: few; j_gene: TRBJ1-5; v_gene: TRBV19; d_gene: TRBD1; CDR3nt: TGTGCCAGTAGGCCTCCGGGACAGGGGGCGCTTAGCTATCAGCCCCAGCATTTT; CDR3aa: CASRPPGQGALSYQPQHF
abundance: once; j_gene: TRBJ1-1; v_gene: TRBV28; d_gene: -; CDR3nt: TGTGCCAGCAGTGAAATACAGGGCGGCACTGAAGCTTTCTTT; CDR3aa: CASSEIQGGTEAFF
abundance: -; j_gene: TRBJ2-2; v_gene: TRBV4-1; d_gene: -; CDR3nt: TGCGCCAGCAGCCAAGTTTCATTGCGAGGCACCGGGGAGCTGTTTTTT; CDR3aa: CASSQVSLRGTGELFF
abundance: -; j_gene: TRBJ2-7; v_gene: TRBV7-9; d_gene: TRBD1; CDR3nt: TGTGCCAGCAGCTTAGGGGACAGTTCCCTTTCCTACGAGCAGTACTTC; CDR3aa: CASSLGDSSLSYEQYF
abundance: -; j_gene: TRBJ2-1; v_gene: TRBV27; d_gene: TRBD2; CDR3nt: TGTGCTACCGGGGGGGCCTCCTACAATGAGCAGTTCTTC; CDR3aa: CATGGASYNEQFF
abundance: -; j_gene: TRBJ2-3; v_gene: TRBV28; d_gene: TRBD2; CDR3nt: TGTGCCTCCTGGACTAGCGGGTGGCGCACAGATACGCAGTATTTT; CDR3aa: CASWTSGWRTDTQYF
abundance: -; j_gene: TRBJ1-1; v_gene: TRBV29-1; d_gene: -; CDR3nt: TGCAGCGTTGAAAGGGGGTCTGCGGACACTGAAGCTTTCTTT; CDR3aa: CSVERGSADTEAFF
abundance: -; j_gene: TRBJ2-1; v_gene: TRBV24-1; d_gene: TRBD2; CDR3nt: TGTGCCACCAGTGACACCCTAGCGGGCAATGAGCAGTTCTTC; CDR3aa: CATSDTLAGNEQFF
abundance: -; j_gene: TRBJ2-1; v_gene: TRBV5-6; d_gene: -; CDR3nt: TGTGCCAGCAGCTTGGACCTAACAGCCAACTCCTACAATGAGCAGTTCTTC; CDR3aa: CASSLDLTANSYNEQFF
abundance: -; j_gene: TRBJ2-7; v_gene: TRBV3-1/TRBV3-2; d_gene: -; CDR3nt: TGTGCCAGCAGCCCTCCAGCCCGGACAACGAGCTCCTACGAGCAGTACTTC; CDR3aa: CASSPPARTTSSYEQYF
abundance: -; j_gene: TRBJ1-4; v_gene: TRBV2; d_gene: TRBD1; CDR3nt: TGTGCCAGCAGTACCGGGACAGGGGACGAAAAACTGTTTTTT; CDR3aa: CASSTGTGDEKLFF
abundance: -; j_gene: TRBJ2-7; v_gene: TRBV9; d_gene: TRBD1; CDR3nt: TGTGCCAGCAGCAAAGGACAGGGGAGCTCCTACGAGCAGTACTTC; CDR3aa: CASSKGQGSSYEQYF
abundance: -; j_gene: TRBJ1-2; v_gene: TRBV7-2; d_gene: TRBD1; CDR3nt: TGTGCCAGCAGTCTACAGGGGGCGCTCCCCTATGGCTACACCTTC; CDR3aa: CASSLQGALPYGYTF
abundance: -; j_gene: TRBJ1-6; v_gene: TRBV2; d_gene: TRBD1; CDR3nt: TGTGCCAGCAGTGAATCTCGGACAGGGGGCCTCCTCCACTTT; CDR3aa: CASSESRTGGLLHF
abundance: -; j_gene: TRBJ2-7; v_gene: TRBV6-5; d_gene: TRBD1; CDR3nt: TGTGCCAGCAGTTACTCGGACAGGGGAGCATACGAGCAGTACTTC; CDR3aa: CASSYSDRGAYEQYF
abundance: once; j_gene: TRBJ1-1; v_gene: TRBV7-2; d_gene: -; CDR3nt: TGTGCCAGCAGCTTAGGTCAGGGTTGGTACACTGAAGCTTTCTTT; CDR3aa: CASSLGQGWYTEAFF
abundance: -; j_gene: TRBJ2-5; v_gene: TRBV5-1; d_gene: TRBD2; CDR3nt: TGCGCCAGCAGCTCCAGACTAGCGGGGGCGCAAGAGACCCAGTACTTC; CDR3aa: CASSSRLAGAQETQYF
abundance: -; j_gene: TRBJ2-1; v_gene: TRBV6-5; d_gene: TRBD1; CDR3nt: TGTGCCAGCAGTTACTCCGGGACAGGGTATTACAATGAGCAGTTCTTC; CDR3aa: CASSYSGTGYYNEQFF
abundance: -; j_gene: TRBJ1-1; v_gene: TRBV30; d_gene: -; CDR3nt: TGTGCCTGGAGTGTTATCGGGGGGAGCACTGAAGCTTTCTTT; CDR3aa: CAWSVIGGSTEAFF